This T cell receptor (beta chain) came from a study of shared clonotypes between healthy human individuals. The study, taken as a whole, reports: Rarefaction gave evidence that sorted-subset sequencing remained incomplete despite large depth.

Germline V CDR1 and CDR2: SGHRS, YFSETQ. Losses at the gene ends were 0 bases for V and 13 bases for J; bases not matched to a gene: 9. This CDR3 spans 15 amino acids. In its sample, this clone was seen many times. Its antigen remains unknown. The table came from immunoSEQ multiplex PCR; TCRdb's copy has only in-frame clones and leaves some out. The table lists a few hundred thousand clones, about 69% of them singletons, with around 10% in the top ten. The specimen was memory CD4+ T cells sorted from blood. Sample subset: CD45RA-negative fraction. The chain joins TRBV5-1 to TRBJ2-1, with TRBD2 matching 11 bases. This sequence originates from a man aged 25-45 years in good health. CDR3 in DNA: TGCGCCAGCAGCTTGGAGTCCCTAGCGGGAGGCCATCAGTTCTTC. Protein sequence: CASSLESLAGGHQFF.